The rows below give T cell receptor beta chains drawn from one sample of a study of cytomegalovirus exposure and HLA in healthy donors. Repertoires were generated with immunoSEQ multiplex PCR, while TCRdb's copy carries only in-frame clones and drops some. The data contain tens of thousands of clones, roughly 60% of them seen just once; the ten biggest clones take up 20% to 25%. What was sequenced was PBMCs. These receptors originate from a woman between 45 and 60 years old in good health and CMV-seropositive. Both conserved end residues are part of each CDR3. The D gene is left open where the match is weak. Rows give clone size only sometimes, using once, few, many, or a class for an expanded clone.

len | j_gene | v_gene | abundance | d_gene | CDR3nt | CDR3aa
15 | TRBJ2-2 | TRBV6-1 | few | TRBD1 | TGTGCCAGCAGGTGGACAGGAGCGAACACCGGGGAGCTGTTTTTT | CASRWTGANTGELFF
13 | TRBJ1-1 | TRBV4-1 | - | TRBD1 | TGCGCCAGCAGCCACGGTGGGACAGACGAAGCTTTCTTT | CASSHGGTDEAFF
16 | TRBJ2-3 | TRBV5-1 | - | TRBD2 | TGCGCCAGCAGAATGGGACTAGCGGGGGGATCAGATACGCAGTATTTT | CASRMGLAGGSDTQYF
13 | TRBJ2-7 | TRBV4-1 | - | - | TGCGCCAGCAGCTACCAGACAGGCTACGAGCAGTACTTC | CASSYQTGYEQYF
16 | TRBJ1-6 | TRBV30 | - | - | TGTGCCTGGCAGGGGCGTCCTGGCTCCTATAATTCACCCCTCCACTTT | CAWQGRPGSYNSPLHF
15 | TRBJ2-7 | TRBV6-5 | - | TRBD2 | TGTGCCAGCACCTTAGCGGGGGGGTACTCCTACGAGCAGTACTTC | CASTLAGGYSYEQYF
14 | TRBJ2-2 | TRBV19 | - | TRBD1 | TGTGCCAGTAGTGGGGGACAGGGGCCCGGGGAGCTGTTTTTT | CASSGGQGPGELFF
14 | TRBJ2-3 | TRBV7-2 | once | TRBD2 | TGTGCCAGCAGCTACGGGGGGGCCTTAGATACGCAGTATTTT | CASSYGGALDTQYF
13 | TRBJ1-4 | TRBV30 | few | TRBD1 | TGTGCCTGGCAGACAGGGCCTACTGAAAAACTGTTTTTT | CAWQTGPTEKLFF
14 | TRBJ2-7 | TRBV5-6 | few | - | TGTGCCAGCAGGGTCGGGATCTCGTCCTACGAGCAGTACTTC | CASRVGISSYEQYF
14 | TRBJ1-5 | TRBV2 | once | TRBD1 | TGTGCCAGCAGTCCTTCAGGGGGGAATCAGCCCCAGCATTTT | CASSPSGGNQPQHF
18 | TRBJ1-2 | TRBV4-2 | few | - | TGTGCCAGCAGCCAAGAGTACAACGCGGCAGGGGTTAACGAAGGCTACACCTTC | CASSQEYNAAGVNEGYTF
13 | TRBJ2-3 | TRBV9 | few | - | TGTGCCAGCAGTGAACAGGTCACAGATACGCAGTATTTT | CASSEQVTDTQYF
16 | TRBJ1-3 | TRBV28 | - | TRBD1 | TGTGCCAGCAGCTCCGGGACAGGTGTGTCTGGAAACACCATATATTTT | CASSSGTGVSGNTIYF
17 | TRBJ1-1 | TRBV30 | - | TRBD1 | TGTGCCTGGAGTGCCCTCGCCGCGACAGGGCTGAACACTGAAGCTTTCTTT | CAWSALAATGLNTEAFF
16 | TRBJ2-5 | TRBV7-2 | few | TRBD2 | TGTGCCAGCAGCCCCCGGGGAGGAGCGGGGGGGGAGACCCAGTACTTC | CASSPRGGAGGETQYF
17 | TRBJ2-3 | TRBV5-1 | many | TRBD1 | TGCGCCAGCAGCTTAAGAGGGACAGGGGACCGCACAGATACGCAGTATTTT | CASSLRGTGDRTDTQYF
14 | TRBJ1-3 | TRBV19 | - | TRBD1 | TGTGCCAGTAGTGCGACAGGGTTGGGAAACACCATATATTTT | CASSATGLGNTIYF
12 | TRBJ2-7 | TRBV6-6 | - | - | TGTGCCAGCGGAGGAGGGCTGAGGGAGCAGTACTTC | CASGGGLREQYF
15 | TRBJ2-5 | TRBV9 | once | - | TGTGCCAGCAGCGTAGGCGGGACAGAGGTAGAGACCCAGTACTTC | CASSVGGTEVETQYF
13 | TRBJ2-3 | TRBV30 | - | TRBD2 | TGTGCCTGGACTCAACGGGGGGCAGATACGCAGTATTTT | CAWTQRGADTQYF
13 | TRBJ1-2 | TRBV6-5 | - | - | TGTGCCAGCAGTGTGGGGGGGATCAAGGGCTACACCTTC | CASSVGGIKGYTF
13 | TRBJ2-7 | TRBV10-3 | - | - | TGTGCCATCACTCCCGACGGAGCCTACGAGCAGTACTTC | CAITPDGAYEQYF
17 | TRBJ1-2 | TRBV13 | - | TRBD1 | TGTGCCAGCAGCATATGGACAGGGGCACCCTCTAACTATGGCTACACCTTC | CASSIWTGAPSNYGYTF
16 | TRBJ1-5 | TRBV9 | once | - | TGTGCCAGCAGGTCGGGGGGGGATTTTAGCAATCAGCCCCAGCATTTT | CASRSGGDFSNQPQHF
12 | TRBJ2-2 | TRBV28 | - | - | TGTGCCAGCAGTCTCAACACCGGGGAGCTGTTTTTT | CASSLNTGELFF
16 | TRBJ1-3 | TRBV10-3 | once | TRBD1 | TGTGCCATCAGTGAGTCAGGGGGCGAATCTGGAAACACCATATATTTT | CAISESGGESGNTIYF
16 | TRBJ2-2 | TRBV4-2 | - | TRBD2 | TGTGCCAGCAGCCCACCCCGGGGGGTGAACACCGGGGAGCTGTTTTTT | CASSPPRGVNTGELFF
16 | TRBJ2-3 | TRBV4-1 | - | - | TGCGCCAGCAGCCAACCCAAGGGGGGGGGCGTAGATACGCAGTATTTT | CASSQPKGGGVDTQYF
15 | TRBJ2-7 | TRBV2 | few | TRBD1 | TGTGCCAGCAGTGAGTGGGACAGGGGGTCAAACGAGCAGTACTTC | CASSEWDRGSNEQYF
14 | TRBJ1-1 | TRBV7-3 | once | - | TGTGCCAGCAGCCTCAGAGGGGGGGACACTGAAGCTTTCTTT | CASSLRGGDTEAFF
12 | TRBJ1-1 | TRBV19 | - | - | TGTGCCAGTAGTAACATGAACACTGAAGCTTTCTTT | CASSNMNTEAFF
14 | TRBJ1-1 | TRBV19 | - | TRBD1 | TGTGCCAGTAGTCCCGACAGGGATGCCACTGAAGCTTTCTTT | CASSPDRDATEAFF
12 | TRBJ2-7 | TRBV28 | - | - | TGTGCCAGCAGCCTCTCCAGTTACGAGCAGTACTTC | CASSLSSYEQYF
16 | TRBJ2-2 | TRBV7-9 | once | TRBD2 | TGTGCCAGCAGCTCGGTAGCGGGGGTCACCACCGGGGAGCTGTTTTTT | CASSSVAGVTTGELFF
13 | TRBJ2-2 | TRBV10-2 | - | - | TGCGCCAGCAGTGAATTAGAGACCGGGGAGCTGTTTTTT | CASSELETGELFF
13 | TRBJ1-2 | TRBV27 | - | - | TGTGCCAGCAGCGATACTTATAACTATGGCTACACCTTC | CASSDTYNYGYTF
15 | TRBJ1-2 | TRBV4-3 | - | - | TGCGCCAGCAGCCAAGGCAGGGACAACGGCTATGGCTACACCTTC | CASSQGRDNGYGYTF
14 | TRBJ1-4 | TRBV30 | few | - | TGTGCCTGGAGAATAACGGGGGGACATGAAAAACTGTTTTTT | CAWRITGGHEKLFF
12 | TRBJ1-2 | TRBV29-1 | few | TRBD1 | TGCAGCGCCTCTCAGGGGGATTATGGCTACACCTTC | CSASQGDYGYTF
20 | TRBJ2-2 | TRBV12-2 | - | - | TGTGCAAGTCGCTTAGAGTTTTGGGGTCCGGGGGGGAAGGACACCGGGGAGCTGTTTTTT | CASRLEFWGPGGKDTGELFF
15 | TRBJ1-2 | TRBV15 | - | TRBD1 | TGTGCCACCAGCAGTGGGACAGGGGGCTTCTATGGCTACACCTTC | CATSSGTGGFYGYTF
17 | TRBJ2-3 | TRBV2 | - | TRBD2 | TGTGCCAGCAGGCCCTCTCCCGGGGGGGGAGAAGCAGATACGCAGTATTTT | CASRPSPGGGEADTQYF
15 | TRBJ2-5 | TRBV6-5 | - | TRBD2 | TGTGCCAGCAGGATAGCGGGGCCCATCCAAGAGACCCAGTACTTC | CASRIAGPIQETQYF